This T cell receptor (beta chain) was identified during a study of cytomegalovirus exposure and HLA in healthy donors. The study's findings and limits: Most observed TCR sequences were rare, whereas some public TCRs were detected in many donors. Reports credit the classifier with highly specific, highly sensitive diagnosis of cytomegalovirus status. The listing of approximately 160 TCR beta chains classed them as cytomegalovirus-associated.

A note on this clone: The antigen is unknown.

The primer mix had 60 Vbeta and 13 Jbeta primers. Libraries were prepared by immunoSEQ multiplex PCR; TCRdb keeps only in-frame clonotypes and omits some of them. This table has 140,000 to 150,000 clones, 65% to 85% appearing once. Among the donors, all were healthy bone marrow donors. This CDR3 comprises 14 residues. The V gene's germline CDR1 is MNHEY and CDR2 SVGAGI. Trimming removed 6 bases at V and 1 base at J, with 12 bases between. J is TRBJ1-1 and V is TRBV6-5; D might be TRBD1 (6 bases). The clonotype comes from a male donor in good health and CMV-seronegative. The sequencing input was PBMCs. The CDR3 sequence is CASRPDRSNTEAFF. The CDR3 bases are TGTGCCAGCAGGCCCGACAGGTCGAACACTGAAGCTTTCTTT.